The clone carrying this T cell receptor beta chain was picked up many times. What it binds is unknown. This specimen comes from a study of T cells after yellow fever vaccination. Study overall: Preparing low-cell-number fractions relied on SMART-Seq v4 Ultra Low Input.

Study-level results: It was a small share of clonotypes that appeared in both CD4 and CD8 compartments.

5'RACE template switching added a universal primer site and UMIs to TCR cDNA. TCRdb passed the 5' RACE reads through MiXCR, listing each CDR3 protein once. The sample holds approximately 74,000 distinct CDR3 sequences, roughly 6% seen once. Sequencing was performed on CD4+ T cells sorted from PBMCs, taken around 15 days after the first yellow fever vaccination. This clonotype originated in a man aged 18-30 years who received the YFV17D yellow fever vaccine.

The CDR3 is CSARAIAGAETQYF. Here the CDR3 DNA reads TGCAGTGCTAGAGCCATAGCGGGAGCAGAGACCCAGTACTTC. This chain links TRBV20-1 with TRBJ2-5; 9 bases align to TRBD2. Germline assignment: CDR1 DFQATT and CDR2 SNEGSKA (reference sequence). Germline trimming cut 1 base from V and 4 bases from J; bases unmatched to any gene: 4. The CDR3 has 14 amino acids.